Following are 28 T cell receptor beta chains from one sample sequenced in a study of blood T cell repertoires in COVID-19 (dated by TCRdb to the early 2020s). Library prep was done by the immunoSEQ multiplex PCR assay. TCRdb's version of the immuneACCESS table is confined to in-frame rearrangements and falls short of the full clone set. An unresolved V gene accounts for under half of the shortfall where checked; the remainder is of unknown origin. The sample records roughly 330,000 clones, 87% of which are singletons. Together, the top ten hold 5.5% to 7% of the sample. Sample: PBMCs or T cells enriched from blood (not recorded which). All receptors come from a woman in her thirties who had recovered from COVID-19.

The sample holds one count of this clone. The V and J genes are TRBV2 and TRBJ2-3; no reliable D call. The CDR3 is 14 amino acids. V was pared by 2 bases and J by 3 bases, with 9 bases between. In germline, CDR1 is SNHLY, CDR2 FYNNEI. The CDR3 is CASSESETTDTQYF. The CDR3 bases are TGTGCCAGCAGTGAAAGTGAGACAACAGATACGCAGTATTTT.

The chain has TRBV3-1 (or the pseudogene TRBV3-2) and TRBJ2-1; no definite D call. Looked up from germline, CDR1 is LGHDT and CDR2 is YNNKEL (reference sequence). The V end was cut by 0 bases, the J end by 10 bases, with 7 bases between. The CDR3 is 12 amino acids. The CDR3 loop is CASSQDRNEQFF. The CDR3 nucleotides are TGTGCCAGCAGCCAAGACAGAAACGAGCAGTTCTTC.

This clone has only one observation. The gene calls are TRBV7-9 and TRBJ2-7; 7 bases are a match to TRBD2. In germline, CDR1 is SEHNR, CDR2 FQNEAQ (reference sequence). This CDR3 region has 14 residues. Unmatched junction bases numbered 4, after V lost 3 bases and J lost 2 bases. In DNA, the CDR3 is TGTGCCAGCAGCTTGCCCGGGGGGACCTACGAGCAGTACTTC. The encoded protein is CASSLPGGTYEQYF.

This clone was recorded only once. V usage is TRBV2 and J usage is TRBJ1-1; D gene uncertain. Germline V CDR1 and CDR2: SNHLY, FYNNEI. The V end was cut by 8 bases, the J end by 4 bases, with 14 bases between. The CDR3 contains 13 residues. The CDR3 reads CASVLGPRTEAFF. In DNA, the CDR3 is TGTGCCAGCGTGCTAGGTCCGCGCACTGAAGCTTTCTTT.

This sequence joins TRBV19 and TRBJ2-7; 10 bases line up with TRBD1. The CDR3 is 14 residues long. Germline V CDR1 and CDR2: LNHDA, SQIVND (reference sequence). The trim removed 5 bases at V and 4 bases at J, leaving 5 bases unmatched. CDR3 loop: CASSPGTGVYEQYF. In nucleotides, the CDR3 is TGTGCCAGTAGTCCCGGGACAGGGGTTTACGAGCAGTACTTC.

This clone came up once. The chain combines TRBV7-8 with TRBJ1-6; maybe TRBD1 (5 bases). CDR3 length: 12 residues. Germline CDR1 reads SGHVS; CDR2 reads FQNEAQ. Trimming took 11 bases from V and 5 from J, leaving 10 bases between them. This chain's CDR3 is CAGASDNSPLHF. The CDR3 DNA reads TGTGCCGGGGCATCGGATAATTCACCCCTCCACTTT.

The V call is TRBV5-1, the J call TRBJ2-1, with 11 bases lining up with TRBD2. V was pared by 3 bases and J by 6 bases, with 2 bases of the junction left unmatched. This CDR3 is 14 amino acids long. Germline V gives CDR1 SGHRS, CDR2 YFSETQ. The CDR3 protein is CASSSLAGGNEQFF. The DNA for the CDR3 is TGCGCCAGCAGCTCGCTAGCGGGGGGCAATGAGCAGTTCTTC.

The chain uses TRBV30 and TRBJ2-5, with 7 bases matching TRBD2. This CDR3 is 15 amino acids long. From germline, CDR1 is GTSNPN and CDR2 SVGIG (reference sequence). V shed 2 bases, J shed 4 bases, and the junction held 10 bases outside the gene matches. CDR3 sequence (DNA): TGTGCCTGGAGTCTGTTCGGGGGGTACCGAGAGACCCAGTACTTC. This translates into CAWSLFGGYRETQYF.

CDR3 bases: TGTGCCAGCAGCGTAGGGGCGGGTCAGAACACCGGGGAGCTGTTTTTT. Translated, it gives CASSVGAGQNTGELFF. V usage is TRBV9 and J usage is TRBJ2-2; the D gene is possibly TRBD2 (5 bases). Per the germline V gene, CDR1 is SGDLS and CDR2 is YYNGEE. This CDR3 comprises 16 residues. V was shortened by 0 bases and J by 1 base, with 10 bases between the two germline ends.

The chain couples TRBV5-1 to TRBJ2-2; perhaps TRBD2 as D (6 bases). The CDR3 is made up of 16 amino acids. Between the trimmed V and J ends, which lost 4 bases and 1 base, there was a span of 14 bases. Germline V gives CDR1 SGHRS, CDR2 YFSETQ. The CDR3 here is CASSLGGAGNTGELFF. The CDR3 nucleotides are TGCGCCAGCAGCCTCGGCGGAGCGGGGAACACCGGGGAGCTGTTTTTT.

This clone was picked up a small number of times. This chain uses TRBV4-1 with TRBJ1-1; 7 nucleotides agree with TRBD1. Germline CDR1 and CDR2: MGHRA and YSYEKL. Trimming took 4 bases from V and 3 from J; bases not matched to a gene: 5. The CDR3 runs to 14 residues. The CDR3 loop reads CASSPRQGHTEAFF. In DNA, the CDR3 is TGCGCCAGCAGCCCTCGACAGGGCCACACTGAAGCTTTCTTT.

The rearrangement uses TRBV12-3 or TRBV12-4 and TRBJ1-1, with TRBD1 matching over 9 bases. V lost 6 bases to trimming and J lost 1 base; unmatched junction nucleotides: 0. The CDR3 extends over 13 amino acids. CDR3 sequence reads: CASRGQGNTEAFF. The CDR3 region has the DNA TGTGCCAGCAGGGGACAGGGGAACACTGAAGCTTTCTTT.

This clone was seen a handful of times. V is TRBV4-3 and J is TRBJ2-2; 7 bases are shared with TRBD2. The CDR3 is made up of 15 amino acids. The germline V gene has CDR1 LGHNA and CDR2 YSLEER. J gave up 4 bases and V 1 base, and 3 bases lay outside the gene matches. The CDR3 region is CASSQGGGSTGELFF. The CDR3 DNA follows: TGCGCCAGCAGCCAAGGGGGAGGGAGCACCGGGGAGCTGTTTTTT.

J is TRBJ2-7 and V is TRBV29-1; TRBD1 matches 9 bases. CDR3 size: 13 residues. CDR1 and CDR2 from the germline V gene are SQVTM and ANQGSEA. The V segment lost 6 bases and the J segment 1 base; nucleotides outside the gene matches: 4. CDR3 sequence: CSVRTGVSYEQYF. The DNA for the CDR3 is TGCAGCGTCCGGACAGGGGTGTCCTACGAGCAGTACTTC.

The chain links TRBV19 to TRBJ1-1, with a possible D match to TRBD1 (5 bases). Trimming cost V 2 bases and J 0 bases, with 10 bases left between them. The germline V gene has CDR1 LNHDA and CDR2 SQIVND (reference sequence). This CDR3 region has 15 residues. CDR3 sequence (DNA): TGTGCCAGTAGTATACAGGGTACGTTGAACACTGAAGCTTTCTTT. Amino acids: CASSIQGTLNTEAFF.

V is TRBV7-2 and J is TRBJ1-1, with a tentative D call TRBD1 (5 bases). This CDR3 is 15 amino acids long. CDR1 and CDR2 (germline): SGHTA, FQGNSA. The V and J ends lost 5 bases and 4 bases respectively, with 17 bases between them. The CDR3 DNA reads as TGTGCCAGCAGCCCCGCCCTTGGAGGGACCACTGAAGCTTTCTTT. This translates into CASSPALGGTTEAFF.

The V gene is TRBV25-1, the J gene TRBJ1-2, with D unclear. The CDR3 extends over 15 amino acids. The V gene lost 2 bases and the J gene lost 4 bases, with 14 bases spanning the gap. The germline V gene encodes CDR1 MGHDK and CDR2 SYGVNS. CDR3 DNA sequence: TGTGCCAGCAGTGAAGGTGGCACCTCCAGCTATGGCTACACCTTC. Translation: CASSEGGTSSYGYTF.

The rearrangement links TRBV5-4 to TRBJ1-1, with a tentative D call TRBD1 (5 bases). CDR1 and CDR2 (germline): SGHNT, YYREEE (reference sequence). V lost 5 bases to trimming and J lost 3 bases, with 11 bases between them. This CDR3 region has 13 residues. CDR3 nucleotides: TGTGCCAGCAGAAGGGGTCTCGACACTGAAGCTTTCTTT. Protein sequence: CASRRGLDTEAFF.

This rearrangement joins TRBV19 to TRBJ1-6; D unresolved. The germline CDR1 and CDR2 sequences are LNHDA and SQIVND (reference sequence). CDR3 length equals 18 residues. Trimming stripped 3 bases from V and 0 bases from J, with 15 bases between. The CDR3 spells CASSMASKGSSYNSPLHF. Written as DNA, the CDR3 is TGTGCCAGTAGTATGGCCTCAAAAGGGAGCTCCTATAATTCACCCCTCCACTTT.

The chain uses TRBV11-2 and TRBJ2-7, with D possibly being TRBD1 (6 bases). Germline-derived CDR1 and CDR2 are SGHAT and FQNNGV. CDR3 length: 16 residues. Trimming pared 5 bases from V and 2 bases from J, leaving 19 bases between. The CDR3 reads CASSAMAKDSTYEQYF. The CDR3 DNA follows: TGTGCCAGCAGCGCCATGGCCAAGGACAGCACCTACGAGCAGTACTTC.

CDR3 coding DNA: TGCGCCAGCAGCTTGGCGACCGGGACAGGCGGCACTGAAGCTTTCTTT. This encodes CASSLATGTGGTEAFF. This rearrangement joins TRBV5-1 to TRBJ1-1; 8 nucleotides line up with TRBD1. Per the germline V gene, CDR1 is SGHRS and CDR2 is YFSETQ. The V segment lost 0 bases and the J segment 4 bases; nucleotides outside the gene matches: 8. CDR3 length: 16 residues.

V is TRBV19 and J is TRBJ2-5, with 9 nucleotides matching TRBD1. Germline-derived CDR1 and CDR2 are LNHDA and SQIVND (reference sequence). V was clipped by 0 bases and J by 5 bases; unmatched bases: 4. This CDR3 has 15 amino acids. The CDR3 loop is CASSIEGQGYETQYF. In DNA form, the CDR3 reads TGTGCCAGTAGTATAGAAGGACAGGGGTACGAGACCCAGTACTTC.

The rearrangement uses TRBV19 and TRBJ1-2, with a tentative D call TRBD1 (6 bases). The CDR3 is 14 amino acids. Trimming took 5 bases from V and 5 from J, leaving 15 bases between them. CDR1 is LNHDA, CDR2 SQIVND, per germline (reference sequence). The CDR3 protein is CASSPTGTPYGYTF. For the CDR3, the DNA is TGTGCCAGTAGTCCTACCGGGACACCTTATGGCTACACCTTC.

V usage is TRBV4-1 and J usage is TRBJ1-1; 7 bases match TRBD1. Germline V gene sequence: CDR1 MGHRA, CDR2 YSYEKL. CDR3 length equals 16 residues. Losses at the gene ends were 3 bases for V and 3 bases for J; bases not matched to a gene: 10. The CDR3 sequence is CASSQYEGARDTEAFF. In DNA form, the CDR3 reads TGCGCCAGCAGCCAGTACGAGGGGGCGCGTGACACTGAAGCTTTCTTT.

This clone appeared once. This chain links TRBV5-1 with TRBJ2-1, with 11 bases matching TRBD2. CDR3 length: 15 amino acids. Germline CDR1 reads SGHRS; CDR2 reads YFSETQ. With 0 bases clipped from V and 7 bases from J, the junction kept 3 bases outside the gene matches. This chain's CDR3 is CASSLVSGGANEQFF. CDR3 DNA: TGCGCCAGCAGCTTGGTTAGCGGGGGGGCGAATGAGCAGTTCTTC.

The CDR3 DNA reads TGTGCCAGCAGCTCCCGACAGGGCGAACAGCCCCAGCATTTT. The encoded protein is CASSSRQGEQPQHF. This rearrangement joins TRBV7-2 to TRBJ1-5, with TRBD1 identical over 7 bases. V trimming: 4 bases; J trimming: 7 bases; junction bases outside the gene matches: 7. The CDR3 totals 14 residues. Germline V gives CDR1 SGHTA, CDR2 FQGNSA.

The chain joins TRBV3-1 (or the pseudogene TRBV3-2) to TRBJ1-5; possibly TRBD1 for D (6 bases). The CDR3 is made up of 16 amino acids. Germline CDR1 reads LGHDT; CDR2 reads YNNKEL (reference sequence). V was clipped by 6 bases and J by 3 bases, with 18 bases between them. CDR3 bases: TGTGCCAGCAGTCACGGACAGACTCCAAACAATCAGCCCCAGCATTTT. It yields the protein CASSHGQTPNNQPQHF.

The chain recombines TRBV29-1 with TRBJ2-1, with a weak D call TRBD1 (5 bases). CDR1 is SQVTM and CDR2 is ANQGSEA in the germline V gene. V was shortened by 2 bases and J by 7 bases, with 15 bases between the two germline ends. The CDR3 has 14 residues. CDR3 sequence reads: CSVEIAGLGNEQFF. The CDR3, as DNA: TGCAGCGTTGAAATCGCAGGGTTGGGGAATGAGCAGTTCTTC.